A selection of T cell receptor beta chains follows, all from one sample in a study of shared clonotypes between healthy human individuals. Data came from immunoSEQ multiplex PCR; TCRdb stores just in-frame clones and leaves some out. The sample carries approximately 2,000,000 clones, around 93% recorded once. Sequences were obtained from naive CD8+ T cells from PBMCs. The receptors here all came from a young man in good health. Some clones in this sample may be carry-over from other donors' samples. Each CDR3 is given with its conserved first and last residue. Each record gives: J gene, V gene, CDR3 protein.

>TRBJ2-7|TRBV10-3
CASQSGTAGYEQYF
>TRBJ2-7|TRBV5-4
CASSLTGGPPYEQYF
>TRBJ2-1|TRBV5-6
CASSTGTLNEQFF
>TRBJ1-2|TRBV11-2
CASSPPAGGYTF
>TRBJ2-1|TRBV29-1
CSVVSGLGSGEQFF
>TRBJ2-7|TRBV2
CASSASGLIYEQYF
>TRBJ1-2|TRBV28
CASSEPGGAGYGYTF
>TRBJ2-2|TRBV5-6
CASSWTVNTGELFF
>TRBJ2-5|TRBV11-2
CASSSGDSLKETQYF
>TRBJ1-2|TRBV29-1
CSVEEGAGRAYGYTF
>TRBJ2-1|TRBV10-3
CAISEVGLAVNEQFF
>TRBJ2-1|TRBV7-3
CASSNKEGGQFF
>TRBJ1-1|TRBV28
CASSLRRAAMNTEAFF
>TRBJ2-1|TRBV7-2
CASSLDDRAGSYNEQFF
>TRBJ2-3|TRBV9
CASSVLQEREVGTQYF
>TRBJ2-2|TRBV28
CASSFYRGSTGELFF
>TRBJ2-7|TRBV27
CASSSSRGERYYEQYF
>TRBJ2-7|TRBV29-1
CSVVSAEKLYEQYF
>TRBJ2-7|TRBV10-3
CAIEGPGLAGGSSEQYF
>TRBJ1-2|TRBV5-4
CASSLAWQGVNYGYTF
>TRBJ1-1|TRBV28
CASSSPWTGAKAFF
>TRBJ1-1|TRBV7-9
CASSGEASTEAFF
>TRBJ2-7|TRBV14
CASSQAIQGEQYF
>TRBJ2-1|TRBV27
CASTGLAGVDEQFF
>TRBJ2-1|TRBV19
CASSIVWTTELDEQFF
>TRBJ1-1|TRBV6-1
CASSEEWRMNTEAFF
>TRBJ2-7|TRBV7-9
CASSSREPAGGPDEQYF
>TRBJ1-1|TRBV4-1
CASSERTFTGPGGTEAFF
>TRBJ2-7|TRBV19
CASSIPGQTYEQYF
>TRBJ1-1|TRBV28
CATNDLPQGNTEAFF
>TRBJ2-7|TRBV5-4
CASSLSSGLLYEQYF
>TRBJ1-2|TRBV11-2
CASSLPQAAGAKEGYTF
>TRBJ2-1|TRBV7-9
CASSTSIEQFF
>TRBJ2-7|TRBV9
CASSGGQGTEQYF
>TRBJ2-1|TRBV11-3
CASSLGQGNNNEQFF
>TRBJ1-2|TRBV28
CASTSDVDINYGYTF
>-|TRBV29-1
CSVEYSGSSYEQYF
>TRBJ2-5|TRBV15
CATSRDPVRGTETQYF
>TRBJ2-7|TRBV27
CASSPGAGGYYEQYF
>TRBJ1-1|TRBV20-1
CSAYRDRVFF
>TRBJ1-1|TRBV9
CASSVTGKNTEAFF